These 5 T cell receptor beta chains originate from one sample sequenced in a study of T cell responses to AZD1222 COVID-19 vaccine. TCRdb's table, derived via immunoSEQ multiplex PCR, lists solely in-frame clones and lacks some. The sample contains about 130,000 clones, 80% to 90% of which appear only once. The sequencing here drew on peripheral blood, taken on day 0 of MenACWY control vaccination. All receptors derive from an adult in good health.

This chain's CDR3 is CASTTRDRASTEAFF. CDR3 sequence (DNA): TGTGCCAGCACTACCCGGGACAGGGCCTCTACTGAAGCTTTCTTT. The chain has TRBV28 and TRBJ1-1; 9 bases are shared with TRBD1. Germline CDR1 reads MDHEN; CDR2 reads SYDVKM. Unmatched junction bases numbered 11, after V lost 7 bases and J lost 5 bases. The CDR3 is 15 amino acids.

The chain employs TRBV27 and TRBJ2-7; no firm D call. The CDR3 is made up of 15 amino acids. Germline loops: CDR1 MNHEY, CDR2 SMNVEV (reference sequence). The V and J ends lost 0 bases and 6 bases respectively, with 15 bases between them. The CDR3 DNA follows: TGTGCCAGCAGTTTATCGGGCATAAGCTGGGGCGAGCAGTACTTC. Its protein is CASSLSGISWGEQYF.

The chain links TRBV5-1 to TRBJ2-2; D call uncertain. Trimming pared 2 bases from V and 8 bases from J, leaving 7 bases between. This CDR3 has 12 amino acids. Germline CDR1 and CDR2: SGHRS and YFSETQ. In nucleotides, the CDR3 is TGCGCCAGCAGCTTTGACCGGGGGGAGCTGTTTTTT. It is translated as CASSFDRGELFF.

The rearrangement links TRBV7-6 to TRBJ2-7; tentatively, D is TRBD1 (5 bases). From germline, CDR1 is SGHVS and CDR2 FNYEAQ. The CDR3 totals 14 residues. The germline V and J ends were trimmed by 1 base and 5 bases, with 12 bases remaining between them. This CDR3 is CASSLEGWSHEQYF. The DNA for the CDR3 is TGTGCCAGCAGCTTAGAGGGGTGGAGCCACGAGCAGTACTTC.

J is TRBJ1-5 and V is TRBV29-1, with D unresolved. Trimming cost V 4 bases and J 3 bases, with 13 bases left between them. The CDR3 has 14 residues. Germline CDR1 is SQVTM and CDR2 is ANQGSEA. The CDR3 spells CSVAPGVTNQPQHF. The CDR3 nucleotides read TGCAGCGTTGCTCCCGGGGTTACCAATCAGCCCCAGCATTTT.